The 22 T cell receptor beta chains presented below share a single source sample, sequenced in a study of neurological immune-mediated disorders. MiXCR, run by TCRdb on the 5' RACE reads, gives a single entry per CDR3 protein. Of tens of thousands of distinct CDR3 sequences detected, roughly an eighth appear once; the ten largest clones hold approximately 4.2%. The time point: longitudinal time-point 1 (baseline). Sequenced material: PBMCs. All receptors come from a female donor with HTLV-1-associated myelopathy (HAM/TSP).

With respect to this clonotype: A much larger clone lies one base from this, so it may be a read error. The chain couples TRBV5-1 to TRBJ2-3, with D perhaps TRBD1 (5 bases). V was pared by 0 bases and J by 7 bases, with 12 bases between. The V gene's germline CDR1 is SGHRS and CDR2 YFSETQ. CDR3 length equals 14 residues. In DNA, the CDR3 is TGCGCCAGCAGCTTGGAGACAGAAAGGTATACGCAGTATTTT. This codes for CASSLETERYTQYF.

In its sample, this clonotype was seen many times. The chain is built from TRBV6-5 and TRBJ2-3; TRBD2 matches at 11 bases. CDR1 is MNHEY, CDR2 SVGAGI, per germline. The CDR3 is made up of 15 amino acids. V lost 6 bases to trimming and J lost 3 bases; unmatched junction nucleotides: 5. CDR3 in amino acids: CASRNSGGATDTQYF. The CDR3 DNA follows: TGTGCCAGCAGGAATAGCGGGGGGGCAACAGATACGCAGTATTTT.

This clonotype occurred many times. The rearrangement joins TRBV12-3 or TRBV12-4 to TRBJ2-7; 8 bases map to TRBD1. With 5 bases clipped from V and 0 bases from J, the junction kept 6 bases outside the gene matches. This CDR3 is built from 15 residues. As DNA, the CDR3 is TGTGCCAGCAGTCTAGGGGACAGGAGCTCCTACGAGCAGTACTTC. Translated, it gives CASSLGDRSSYEQYF.

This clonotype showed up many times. CDR3 loop: CASSPPGGHEQYF. The CDR3, as DNA: TGCGCCAGCAGCCCACCGGGAGGGCACGAGCAGTACTTC. The chain combines TRBV5-1 with TRBJ2-7; 8 nucleotides match TRBD2. The ends lost 4 bases at V and 5 bases at J; junction bases unmatched: 5. Germline CDR1 SGHRS, CDR2 YFSETQ. This CDR3 comprises 13 residues.

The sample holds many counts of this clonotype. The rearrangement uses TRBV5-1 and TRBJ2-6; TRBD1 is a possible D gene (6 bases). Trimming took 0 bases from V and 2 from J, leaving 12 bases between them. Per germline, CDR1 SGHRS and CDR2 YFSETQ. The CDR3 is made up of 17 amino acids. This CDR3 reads CASSLVVGGPGANVLTF. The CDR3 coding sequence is TGCGCCAGCAGCTTGGTAGTAGGGGGTCCTGGGGCCAACGTCCTGACTTTC.

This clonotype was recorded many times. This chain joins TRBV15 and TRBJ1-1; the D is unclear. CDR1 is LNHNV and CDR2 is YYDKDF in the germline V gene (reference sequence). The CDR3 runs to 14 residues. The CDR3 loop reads CAARGVGWVTEAFF. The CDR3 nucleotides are TGTGCTGCTCGTGGGGTGGGTTGGGTCACTGAAGCTTTCTTT.

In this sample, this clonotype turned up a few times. The CDR3 coding sequence is TGTGCCAGCAGCCGAGGGACTAGCACATTCACAGATACGCAGTATTTT. It translates to CASSRGTSTFTDTQYF. The gene calls are TRBV14 and TRBJ2-3; 9 nucleotides align to TRBD2. This CDR3 comprises 16 residues. J lost 2 bases, V lost 4 bases, and 7 bases had no gene match. Germline CDR1 is SGHDN and CDR2 is FVKESK.

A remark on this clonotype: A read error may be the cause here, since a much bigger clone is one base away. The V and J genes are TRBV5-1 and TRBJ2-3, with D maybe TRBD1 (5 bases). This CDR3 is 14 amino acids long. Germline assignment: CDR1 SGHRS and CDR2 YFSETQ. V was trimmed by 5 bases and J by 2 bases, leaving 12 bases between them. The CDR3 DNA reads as TGCGCCAGCAGTTCGTACAGGAACACAGATACGCAGTATTTT. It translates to CASSSYRNTDTQYF.

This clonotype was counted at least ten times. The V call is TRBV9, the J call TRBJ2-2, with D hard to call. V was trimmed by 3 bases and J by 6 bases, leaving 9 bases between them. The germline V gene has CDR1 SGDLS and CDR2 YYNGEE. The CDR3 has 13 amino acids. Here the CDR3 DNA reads TGTGCCAGCAGCGGAGGATTTTCCGGGGAGCTGTTTTTT. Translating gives CASSGGFSGELFF.

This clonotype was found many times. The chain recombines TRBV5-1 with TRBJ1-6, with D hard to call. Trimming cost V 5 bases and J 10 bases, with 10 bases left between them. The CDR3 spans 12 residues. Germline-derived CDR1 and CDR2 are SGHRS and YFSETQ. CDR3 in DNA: TGCGCCAGCAGGTCAAAAACCTCACCCCTCCACTTT. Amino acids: CASRSKTSPLHF.

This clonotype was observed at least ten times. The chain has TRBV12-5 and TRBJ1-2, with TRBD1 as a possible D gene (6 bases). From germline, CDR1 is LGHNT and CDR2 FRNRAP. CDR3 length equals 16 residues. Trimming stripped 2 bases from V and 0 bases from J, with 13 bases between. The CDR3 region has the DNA TGTGCTAGTGGTTTGACTACAGGGCCAACTAACTATGGCTACACCTTC. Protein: CASGLTTGPTNYGYTF.

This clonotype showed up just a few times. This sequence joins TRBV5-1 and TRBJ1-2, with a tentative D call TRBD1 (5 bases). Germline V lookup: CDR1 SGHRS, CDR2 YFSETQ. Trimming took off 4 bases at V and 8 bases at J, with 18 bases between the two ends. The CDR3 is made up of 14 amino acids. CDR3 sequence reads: CASSIWTGETGYTF. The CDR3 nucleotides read TGCGCCAGCAGCATTTGGACGGGGGAGACCGGCTACACCTTC.

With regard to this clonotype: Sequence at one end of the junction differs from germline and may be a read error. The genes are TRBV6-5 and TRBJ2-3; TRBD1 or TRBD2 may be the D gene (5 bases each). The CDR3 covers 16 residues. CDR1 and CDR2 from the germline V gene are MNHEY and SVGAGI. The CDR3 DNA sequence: TGTGCCACTTCGCGTGGGATCGGGGCTAGCACAGATACGCATTATTTT. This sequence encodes CATSRGIGASTDTHYF.

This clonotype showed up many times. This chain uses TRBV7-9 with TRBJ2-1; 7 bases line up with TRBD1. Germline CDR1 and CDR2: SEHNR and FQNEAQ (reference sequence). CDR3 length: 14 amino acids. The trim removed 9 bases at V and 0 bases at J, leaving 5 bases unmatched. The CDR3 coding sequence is TGTGCCAGTTCCGGGACAGACTCCTACAATGAGCAGTTCTTC. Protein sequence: CASSGTDSYNEQFF.

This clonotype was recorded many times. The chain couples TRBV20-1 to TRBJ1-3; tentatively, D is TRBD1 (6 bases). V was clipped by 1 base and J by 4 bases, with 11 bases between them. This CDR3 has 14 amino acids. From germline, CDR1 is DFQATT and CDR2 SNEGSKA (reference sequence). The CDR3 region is CSARVPTGGNTIYF. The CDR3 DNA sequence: TGCAGTGCTAGAGTCCCGACAGGAGGAAACACCATATATTTT.

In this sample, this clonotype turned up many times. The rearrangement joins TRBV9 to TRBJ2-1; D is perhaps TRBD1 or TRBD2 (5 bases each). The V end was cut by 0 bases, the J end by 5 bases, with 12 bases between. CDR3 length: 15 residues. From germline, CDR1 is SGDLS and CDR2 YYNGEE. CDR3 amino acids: CASSVAKGRDNEQFF. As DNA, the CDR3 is TGTGCCAGCAGCGTAGCCAAGGGACGAGACAATGAGCAGTTCTTC.

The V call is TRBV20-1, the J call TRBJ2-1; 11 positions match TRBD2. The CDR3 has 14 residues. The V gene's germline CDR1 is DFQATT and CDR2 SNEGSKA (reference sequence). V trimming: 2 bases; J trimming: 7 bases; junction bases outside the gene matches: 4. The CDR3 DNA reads TGCAGTGCTAGAAGGACTAGCGGGTTGAATGAGCAGTTCTTC. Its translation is CSARRTSGLNEQFF.

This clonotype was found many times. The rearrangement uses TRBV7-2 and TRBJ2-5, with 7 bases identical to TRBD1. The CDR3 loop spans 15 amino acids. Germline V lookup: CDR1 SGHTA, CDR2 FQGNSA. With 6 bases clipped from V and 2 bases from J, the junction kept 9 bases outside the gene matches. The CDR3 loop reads CASRQGQTNQETQYF. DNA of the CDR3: TGTGCCAGCAGACAGGGACAGACAAATCAAGAGACCCAGTACTTC.

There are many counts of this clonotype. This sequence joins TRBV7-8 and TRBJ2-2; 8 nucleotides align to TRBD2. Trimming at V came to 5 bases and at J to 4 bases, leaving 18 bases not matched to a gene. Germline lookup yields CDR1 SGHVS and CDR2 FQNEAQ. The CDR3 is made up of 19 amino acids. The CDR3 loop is CASSPVRGGTFSLTGELFF. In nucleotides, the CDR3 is TGTGCCAGCAGCCCCGTACGGGGGGGGACGTTTTCCCTCACCGGGGAGCTGTTTTTT.

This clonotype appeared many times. CDR3 DNA sequence: TGTGCCAGCAGCTCCCAGGGGAACGGGGAGCTGTTTTTT. Its translation is CASSSQGNGELFF. This chain uses TRBV7-3 with TRBJ2-2, with D possibly matching TRBD1 (6 bases). From germline, CDR1 is SGHTA and CDR2 FQGTGA. The CDR3 length is 13 residues. V shed 4 bases and J shed 7 bases, with 10 bases lying between them.

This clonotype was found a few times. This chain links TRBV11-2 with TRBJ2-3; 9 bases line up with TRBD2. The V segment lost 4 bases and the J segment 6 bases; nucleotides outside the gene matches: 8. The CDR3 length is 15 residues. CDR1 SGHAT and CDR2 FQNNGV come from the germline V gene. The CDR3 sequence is CASSSFRGGADTQYF. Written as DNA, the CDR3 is TGTGCCAGCAGCTCTTTTCGCGGGGGGGCCGATACGCAGTATTTT.

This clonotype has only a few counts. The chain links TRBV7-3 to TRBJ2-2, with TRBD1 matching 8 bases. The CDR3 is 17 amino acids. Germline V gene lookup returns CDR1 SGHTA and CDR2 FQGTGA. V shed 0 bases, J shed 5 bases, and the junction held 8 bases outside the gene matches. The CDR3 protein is CASSLTSDRGETGELFF. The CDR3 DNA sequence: TGTGCCAGCAGCTTAACTTCCGACAGGGGTGAAACCGGGGAGCTGTTTTTT.